This TCR beta chain was recovered during a study of human T cells and chemical hapten exposure. Study summary: Sensitization applied 2% DPC to roughly 2 cm by roughly 2 cm of upper inner arm skin. TCR yields per sample varied mostly from small pooled library volume differences. Study results and limitations: There was no change with DPC sensitization in TCRs above 1 in 1000 frequency.

This clonotype has a count of ten or more. Its antigen is unidentified. The CDR3 has 17 amino acids. J gave up 1 base and V 2 bases, and 6 bases lay outside the gene matches. What the library attached to individual cDNA molecules were unique molecular identifiers. TCRdb independently ran MiXCR on the RACE reads; one entry per CDR3 protein. The table records about 70,000 distinct CDR3 sequences, 8.5% of them present only once. As for time point: patch test 2, 6 weeks after DPC sensitization. Specified treatment: therapeutic diphenylcyclopropenone sensitization with weekly scalp DPC. This TCR came from a woman in her forties or fifties with alopecia areata. Some clones in this sample may be carry-over from other donors' samples. Sequenced material: whole blood, taken in connection with sensitization to the hapten diphenylcyclopropenone (DPC). The V gene is TRBV12-3 or TRBV12-4, the J gene TRBJ2-5, with 11 bases identical to TRBD2. The CDR3, as DNA: TGTGCCAGCAGTTTATTTGCTAGCGGGGGGTCCCAAGAGACCCAGTACTTC. Amino acids: CASSLFASGGSQETQYF.